Listed here is a single T cell receptor beta chain. Its antigen is as yet unknown. The sample originates from a study of graft-versus-host responses after intestinal transplantation. The assay was immunoSEQ multiplex PCR, and TCRdb's table has in-frame clones only and misses some. The sample carries fewer than 95,000 clones, approximately 92% recorded once. CDR1 and CDR2 from the germline V gene are SGHTS and YDEGEE. V trimming: 2 bases; J trimming: 3 bases; junction bases outside the gene matches: 5. This CDR3 is 16 amino acids long. The sample in question was unstimulated CD8+ T cells sorted from spleen or lymph node cells, obtained before intestinal transplant. This rearrangement joins TRBV5-8 to TRBJ2-3; 11 nucleotides agree with TRBD2. This receptor was identified in a human donor who received an intestinal transplant. CDR3 bases: TGTGCCAGCAGCTTCGGTAGCGGGGGGGGTACAGATACGCAGTATTTT. It encodes CASSFGSGGGTDTQYF.